A single sample is the source of the 30 T cell receptor beta chains below, sequenced in a study of T cell repertoires in cytomegalovirus infection. TCRdb re-called the reads with MiXCR, one entry per CDR3 protein. The sample contains a few hundred thousand distinct CDR3 sequences, 15% to 20% of which appear only once. Sequenced input: PBMCs. The receptors derive from a human donor in good health (CMV status not recorded). Some clones in this sample may be carry-over from other donors' samples.

The chain combines TRBV3-1 with TRBJ1-2; TRBD1 matches 8 bases. There are 14 residues in the CDR3. Germline CDR1 and CDR2: LGHDT and YNNKEL (reference sequence). J gave up 3 bases and V 4 bases, and 4 bases lay outside the gene matches. The CDR3 sequence is CASSRGTGDYGYTF. As DNA, the CDR3 is TGTGCCAGCAGCCGCGGGACAGGCGACTATGGCTACACCTTC.

The table lists this clonotype with many counts. The J gene is TRBJ2-2, the V gene TRBV6-1; TRBD1 aligns across 7 bases. The CDR3 is 16 residues long. J gave up 3 bases and V 5 bases, and 9 bases lay outside the gene matches. Germline V gene sequence: CDR1 MNHNS, CDR2 SASEGT. The CDR3, as DNA: TGTGCCAGCAGTTATGGGCAGGGGGTGGACACCGGGGAGCTGTTTTTT. Translated, it gives CASSYGQGVDTGELFF.

This clonotype has more than one count but fewer than ten. J is TRBJ1-1 and V is TRBV12-3 or TRBV12-4; 7 nucleotides align to TRBD1. The CDR3 sequence is 15 residues long. V trimming: 4 bases; J trimming: 1 base; junction bases outside the gene matches: 6. CDR3 protein: CASSSKTGPNTEAFF. Here the CDR3 DNA reads TGTGCCAGCAGTTCAAAGACAGGGCCGAACACTGAAGCTTTCTTT.

This clonotype was recorded only once. The V call is TRBV5-1, the J call TRBJ2-7, with D tentatively TRBD1 or TRBD2 (5 bases each). This CDR3 is built from 14 residues. The V end lost 7 bases, the J end lost 4 bases, and 18 bases lay between the germline ends. Per the germline V gene, CDR1 is SGHRS and CDR2 is YFSETQ. The CDR3 coding sequence is TGCGCCAGCCGCCGAACCGGGACGGGTTACGAGCAGTACTTC. The encoded protein is CASRRTGTGYEQYF.

This clonotype was recorded once. The chain recombines TRBV4-3 with TRBJ2-4, with D possibly TRBD2 on 5 matching bases. The CDR3 is 13 residues long. The V and J ends lost 2 bases and 9 bases respectively, with 11 bases between them. The germline V gene encodes CDR1 LGHNA and CDR2 YSLEER. The CDR3 is CASSQPGSSIQYF. Written as DNA, the CDR3 is TGCGCCAGCAGCCAACCGGGGTCAAGCATTCAGTACTTC.

In this sample, this clonotype turned up a few times. The chain combines TRBV7-9 with TRBJ1-1, with D unresolved. The germline V gene has CDR1 SEHNR and CDR2 FQNEAQ (reference sequence). The CDR3 is 12 amino acids. Trimming removed 1 base from V and 7 bases from J, with 7 bases in between. The CDR3 reads CASSLGYGEAFF. The CDR3 DNA reads TGTGCCAGCAGCTTAGGCTACGGTGAAGCTTTCTTT.

This clonotype turned up a few times. The chain uses TRBV28 and TRBJ2-2; tentatively, D is TRBD1 (5 bases). Deletions cut 8 bases from V and 1 base from J, with 8 bases between. The germline CDR1 and CDR2 sequences are MDHEN and SYDVKM. This CDR3 is 13 amino acids long. The DNA of the CDR3 is TGTGCCAGCCCCGACAGGAACACCGGGGAGCTGTTTTTT. Translation: CASPDRNTGELFF.

The table lists this clonotype with many counts. V usage is TRBV7-6 and J usage is TRBJ1-5; the D is unclear. Trimming cost V 2 bases and J 2 bases, with 10 bases left between them. Germline CDR1 SGHVS, CDR2 FNYEAQ. The CDR3 runs to 15 residues. CDR3 coding DNA: TGTGCCAGCAGCTTAATGGCCTCGGGCAATCAGCCCCAGCATTTT. It is translated as CASSLMASGNQPQHF.

V usage is TRBV6-6 and J usage is TRBJ2-1, with TRBD2 as a possible D gene (5 bases). There are 13 residues in the CDR3. With 8 bases removed from V and 8 bases from J, the gap between germline ends came to 16 bases. Germline CDR1 reads MNHNY; CDR2 reads SVGAGI (reference sequence). In DNA, the CDR3 is TGTGCCAGCTCCCTTTGGAGTAGCGATGAGCAGTTCTTC. This codes for CASSLWSSDEQFF.

The rearrangement links TRBV4-1 to TRBJ1-1, with D possibly TRBD1 on 6 matching bases. Germline V CDR1 and CDR2: MGHRA, YSYEKL. V was shortened by 3 bases and J by 0 bases, with 14 bases between the two germline ends. There are 16 residues in the CDR3. CDR3 bases: TGCGCCAGCAGCCAGCGACAGGCGGACATGAACACTGAAGCTTTCTTT. Its translation: CASSQRQADMNTEAFF.

V is TRBV6-1 and J is TRBJ2-2; D gene uncertain. CDR1 is MNHNS, CDR2 SASEGT, per germline. The CDR3 totals 16 residues. V was trimmed by 2 bases and J by 0 bases, leaving 10 bases between them. The CDR3 here is CASSERYGPNTGELFF. The CDR3 DNA sequence: TGTGCCAGCAGTGAAAGGTACGGACCGAACACCGGGGAGCTGTTTTTT.

This clonotype was detected ten times or more. The chain carries TRBV7-2 and TRBJ2-5, with D possibly TRBD1 on 6 matching bases. The CDR3 runs 15 residues. The germline V gene encodes CDR1 SGHTA and CDR2 FQGNSA. Trimming took off 6 bases at V and 1 base at J, with 15 bases between the two ends. The CDR3 region is CASRWANRAQETQYF. The CDR3 region has the DNA TGTGCCAGCAGGTGGGCGAACAGGGCCCAAGAGACCCAGTACTTC.

This clonotype was seen repeatedly, ten times or more. This rearrangement joins TRBV7-2 to TRBJ2-7; D gene ambiguous. CDR3 length: 14 amino acids. Deletions cut 1 base from V and 0 bases from J, with 7 bases between. Germline CDR1 reads SGHTA; CDR2 reads FQGNSA. CDR3: CASSLGAYSYEQYF. DNA for the CDR3: TGTGCCAGCAGCTTAGGTGCTTACTCCTACGAGCAGTACTTC. Variable domain in full (rest from reference TRBV7-2 and TRBJ2-7): GAGVSQSPSNKVTEKGKDVELRCDPISGHTALYWYRQSLGQGLEFLIYFQGNSAPDKSGLPSDRFSAERTGGSVSTLTIQRTQQEDSAVYLCASSLGAYSYEQYFGPGTRLTVT.

V usage is TRBV12-3 or TRBV12-4 and J usage is TRBJ1-1; D is perhaps TRBD1 (6 bases). The V and J ends lost 7 bases and 1 base respectively, with 16 bases between them. The CDR3 runs 15 residues. CDR3: CASKSSQGSNTEAFF. In DNA, the CDR3 is TGTGCCAGCAAGAGCTCACAGGGATCGAACACTGAAGCTTTCTTT.

This clonotype appeared a few times. The rearrangement links TRBV19 to TRBJ1-5; D unclear. The CDR3 runs to 14 residues. V was trimmed by 1 base and J by 3 bases, leaving 7 bases between them. Germline CDR1 and CDR2: LNHDA and SQIVND (reference sequence). The DNA of the CDR3 is TGTGCCAGTAGTATAGTAGGGAACAATCAGCCCCAGCATTTT. This sequence encodes CASSIVGNNQPQHF.

This clonotype was observed at least ten times. A junction boundary mismatches the germline segment, possibly from a read error. The chain has TRBV2 and TRBJ2-4; D call uncertain. The CDR3 runs 12 residues. Germline assignment: CDR1 SNHLY and CDR2 FYNNEI. The CDR3 DNA reads as TGTGCCAGCAGTAAAGCCAAAAACATTCAGTACTTC. Translating it yields CASSKAKNIQYF.

V is TRBV29-1 and J is TRBJ1-5; possibly TRBD1 for D (5 bases). Germline lookup yields CDR1 SQVTM and CDR2 ANQGSEA. V shed 4 bases and J shed 5 bases, with 15 bases lying between them. The CDR3 totals 14 residues. CDR3 nucleotide sequence: TGCAGCGTTGCGCGGGGGAATGGGGATCAGCCCCAGCATTTT. This codes for CSVARGNGDQPQHF.

This clonotype was detected only a few times. This chain joins TRBV6-6 and TRBJ1-3; 7 bases line up with TRBD1. This CDR3 is 15 amino acids long. Germline V lookup: CDR1 MNHNY, CDR2 SVGAGI (reference sequence). Trimming took 3 bases from V and 3 from J; bases not matched to a gene: 5. CDR3 DNA: TGTGCCAGCAGTTATACAGGGACAGATGGAAACACCATATATTTT. Its translation is CASSYTGTDGNTIYF.

The rearrangement joins TRBV6-2 or TRBV6-3 to TRBJ1-1; D is undetermined. This CDR3 comprises 13 residues. The ends were cut back, 5 bases at V and 1 base at J, with 8 bases in the middle. CDR1 MNHEY and CDR2 SVGEGT come from the germline V gene. CDR3 DNA sequence: TGTGCCAGCAGTGTCCATCGGAACACTGAAGCTTTCTTT. Residues: CASSVHRNTEAFF.

This clonotype was recorded a few times. The gene calls are TRBV19 and TRBJ2-7, with 8 nucleotides matching TRBD1. Germline CDR1 and CDR2: LNHDA and SQIVND (reference sequence). The junction had 10 bases not matched to a gene; V was cut back by 6 bases and J by 3 bases. The CDR3 runs to 15 residues. The CDR3 bases are TGTGCCAGTAGGGCCGCCGGGACAGGAGGCTACGAGCAGTACTTC. Translated: CASRAAGTGGYEQYF.

This clonotype was detected a few times. The chain combines TRBV20-1 with TRBJ1-2; TRBD1 is a possible D gene (5 bases). V was pared by 1 base and J by 4 bases, with 22 bases between. The V gene's germline CDR1 is DFQATT and CDR2 SNEGSKA (reference sequence). The CDR3 has 17 residues. CDR3 bases: TGCAGTGCTAGAGTCCCCCCGGGGGAGGGGATAACCTATGGCTACACCTTC. This codes for CSARVPPGEGITYGYTF.

This clonotype has just a few counts. The V and J genes are TRBV5-6 and TRBJ2-7; D ambiguous. Trimming removed 0 bases at V and 6 bases at J, with 22 bases between. This CDR3 is 17 amino acids long. From germline, CDR1 is SGHDT and CDR2 YYEEEE. This chain's CDR3 is CASSLVSWALLDTEQYF. The CDR3 coding sequence is TGTGCCAGCAGCTTGGTTTCATGGGCCCTGCTTGACACCGAGCAGTACTTC.

The CDR3 DNA reads as TGTGCCAGCAGAACGACAGGGCGCACTGAAGCTTTCTTT. Translated: CASRTTGRTEAFF. The rearrangement links TRBV6-1 to TRBJ1-1; 7 bases align to TRBD1. The trim removed 6 bases at V and 4 bases at J, leaving 5 bases unmatched. The CDR3 runs to 13 residues. CDR1 and CDR2 from the germline V gene are MNHNS and SASEGT.

This clonotype was seen at least ten times. This chain joins TRBV7-8 and TRBJ2-1, with D tentatively TRBD2 (6 bases). V was shortened by 7 bases and J by 7 bases, with 23 bases between the two germline ends. The CDR3 extends over 16 amino acids. The V gene's germline CDR1 is SGHVS and CDR2 FQNEAQ. The CDR3 DNA sequence: TGTGCCAGCACCCCCTCTTCGGGAGCTTGGAGAAATGAGCAGTTCTTC. It is translated as CASTPSSGAWRNEQFF.

The genes are TRBV28 and TRBJ1-3; TRBD1 agrees at 7 bases. This CDR3 has 17 residues. Per germline, CDR1 MDHEN and CDR2 SYDVKM. The J segment lost 0 bases and the V segment lost 5 bases, leaving 10 bases of the junction unmatched. The CDR3 sequence is CASSTPDRHTSGNTIYF. CDR3 nucleotide sequence: TGTGCCAGCAGTACTCCGGACAGGCATACCTCTGGAAACACCATATATTTT. Filled out from reference TRBV28 and TRBJ1-3, the complete variable domain reads DVKVTQSSRYLVKRTGEKVFLECVQDMDHENMFWYRQDPGLGLRLIYFSYDVKMKEKGDIPEGYSVSREKKERFSLILESASTNQTSMYLCASSTPDRHTSGNTIYFGEGSWLTVV.

This clonotype was detected a few times. The chain employs TRBV4-3 and TRBJ1-1; D gene unclear. Between the trimmed V and J ends, which lost 0 bases and 7 bases, there was a span of 12 bases. CDR3 length: 14 residues. The germline gives CDR1 LGHNA, CDR2 YSLEER. Here the CDR3 DNA reads TGCGCCAGCAGCCAAGATGTCTCGGGAGATGAAGCTTTCTTT. It is translated as CASSQDVSGDEAFF.

This clonotype has only a few counts. The junction and the germline gene differ at one end; a read error may be behind it. The chain recombines TRBV6-5 with TRBJ2-2, with 12 bases that match TRBD1. This CDR3 has 18 amino acids. Germline V gene data show CDR1 as MNHEY and CDR2 as SVGAGI. For the CDR3, the DNA is TGTGCCAGCAGTTACTCGCTTGCCCCCGGGACAGGGGGCGGGGGGCTGTTTTTT. Its protein product is CASSYSLAPGTGGGGLFF.

This clonotype was recorded at least ten times. The rearrangement links TRBV11-2 to TRBJ1-6, with D possibly matching TRBD1 (6 bases). The CDR3 sequence is 18 residues long. The germline gives CDR1 SGHAT, CDR2 FQNNGV. Trimming cost V 4 bases and J 7 bases, with 23 bases left between them. The CDR3: CASSSGRGQNVLNSPLHF. The DNA of the CDR3 is TGTGCCAGCAGCTCAGGTAGAGGACAGAACGTCCTGAATTCACCCCTCCACTTT. The complete variable domain, with remaining parts taken from reference TRBV11-2 and TRBJ1-6, reads EAGVAQSPRYKIIEKRQSVAFWCNPISGHATLYWYQQILGQGPKLLIQFQNNGVVDDSQLPKDRFSAERLKGVDSTLKIQPAKLEDSAVYLCASSSGRGQNVLNSPLHFGNGTRLTVT.

This clonotype was observed a handful of times. The CDR3 DNA is TGCGCCAGCAGCCCCGGGGCCGGACCGGCCCGGACCCTCTACAATGAGCAGTTCTTC. Protein product: CASSPGAGPARTLYNEQFF. V gene TRBV4-1 combines with J gene TRBJ2-1; D possibly matches TRBD1 or TRBD2 (5 bases each). The CDR3 is 19 amino acids. Trimming stripped 4 bases from V and 3 bases from J, with 25 bases between. The germline V gene has CDR1 MGHRA and CDR2 YSYEKL.

This clonotype was observed a few times. The genes are TRBV2 and TRBJ1-5, with TRBD1 matching over 7 bases. CDR1 and CDR2 from the germline V gene are SNHLY and FYNNEI. J lost 7 bases, V lost 2 bases, and 5 bases had no gene match. This CDR3 is 14 amino acids long. The CDR3 here is CASSELTGSQPQHF. CDR3 bases: TGTGCCAGCAGTGAACTGACAGGGTCACAGCCCCAGCATTTT. The variable domain in full, with the rest retrieved from reference TRBV2 and TRBJ1-5, is EPEVTQTPSHQVTQMGQEVILRCVPISNHLYFYWYRQILGQKVEFLVSFYNNEISEKSEIFDDQFSVERPDGSNFTLKIRSTKLEDSAMYFCASSELTGSQPQHFGDGTRLSIL.